This T cell receptor (beta chain) was captured by sequencing in a study of blood T cell repertoires in COVID-19. Turning to the study itself: Donors in the United States, Italy and Spain gave samples during acute or convalescent COVID-19. Sources were T cells, B-cell-depleted T cells, or PBMCs; the material itself was cDNA or gDNA.

Produced via immunoSEQ multiplex PCR; TCRdb's table is partial and in-frame only. The repertoire holds roughly 430,000 clones, roughly 87% seen once, with over 2% in the top ten. The cohort comprised adults aged roughly 18 to 95 years residing in under 25 US areas. Donors were grouped by their self-reported clinical history. The TCR was taken from a woman aged 40 to 50 with acute COVID-19. The specimen sequenced was PBMCs or T cells enriched from blood (not recorded which).

The CDR3 here is CASSVGGFRSGANVLTF. As DNA, the CDR3 is TGCGCCAGCAGTGTCGGGGGTTTTCGTTCTGGGGCCAACGTCCTGACTTTC. The chain joins TRBV10-2 to TRBJ2-6, with a weak D call TRBD2 (6 bases). V lost 4 bases and J lost 1, with 14 bases in between. Per germline, CDR1 WSHSY and CDR2 SAAADI. The CDR3 runs 17 residues.